Each of the 14 T cell receptor beta chains below was sequenced from the same sample in a study of shared clonotypes between healthy human individuals. Sequencing was performed with immunoSEQ multiplex PCR; in TCRdb, only in-frame clones are kept and a portion is missing. The table records roughly 2.2 million clones, over 90% of them present only once. Sequencing was done on a sample of naive CD4+ T cells from PBMCs. Noted subset: CD45RA+ positively selected. All receptors come from a man between 18 and 35 years old in good health. Some clones in this sample may be carry-over from other donors' samples.

This clone was recorded only once. The chain uses TRBV5-1 and TRBJ1-3; no definite D call. The germline V and J ends were trimmed by 0 bases and 6 bases, with 7 bases remaining between them. CDR1 SGHRS and CDR2 YFSETQ come from the germline V gene. The CDR3 is 13 amino acids. This CDR3 reads CASSLVGENTIYF. The DNA of the CDR3 is TGCGCCAGCAGCTTGGTTGGGGAAAACACCATATATTTT.

The rearrangement joins TRBV4-1 to TRBJ2-1, with 8 bases that match TRBD1. The CDR3 has 16 amino acids. The trim removed 1 base at V and 3 bases at J, leaving 5 bases unmatched. Germline V gene sequence: CDR1 MGHRA, CDR2 YSYEKL. This CDR3 is CASSQGQGSFYNEQFF. In nucleotides, the CDR3 is TGCGCCAGCAGCCAAGGACAGGGGAGTTTCTACAATGAGCAGTTCTTC.

V and J are TRBV7-8 and TRBJ1-5; the D is unclear. There are 14 residues in the CDR3. Trimming left V 1 base short and J 4 bases short, with 8 bases between. Germline CDR1 reads SGHVS; CDR2 reads FQNEAQ. CDR3 bases: TGTGCCAGCAGCTTAGTAGACAAAAATCAGCCCCAGCATTTT. Protein: CASSLVDKNQPQHF.

J is TRBJ2-7 and V is TRBV27; D gene uncertain. This CDR3 is 13 amino acids long. Trimming removed 6 bases at V and 6 bases at J, with 15 bases between. Germline CDR1 MNHEY, CDR2 SMNVEV (reference sequence). The CDR3 nucleotides read TGTGCCAGCAGGGACCTTTCAGTAATCGAGCAGTACTTC. It encodes CASRDLSVIEQYF.

Details on this clone: This CDR3 is also generated by other DNA sequences in the sample. This chain links TRBV7-9 with TRBJ2-5, with 7 bases fitting TRBD2. Looked up from germline, CDR1 is SEHNR and CDR2 is FQNEAQ (reference sequence). With V trimmed by 1 base and J by 5 bases, 4 bases remained unmatched. CDR3 length: 14 residues. In DNA, the CDR3 is TGTGCCAGCAGCTTAGGGGGAGGGCCGGAGACCCAGTACTTC. This sequence encodes CASSLGGGPETQYF.

J is TRBJ2-1 and V is TRBV10-3, with 8 bases lining up with TRBD1. The CDR3 has 13 amino acids. Germline V CDR1 and CDR2: ENHRY, SYGVKD. Germline trimming cut 10 bases from V and 5 bases from J; bases unmatched to any gene: 7. CDR3 sequence reads: CATGDRGNNEQFF. The CDR3 bases are TGTGCCACCGGTGACAGGGGTAACAATGAGCAGTTCTTC.

This rearrangement joins TRBV18 to TRBJ2-1; no firm D call. The V end lost 3 bases, the J end lost 1 base, and 13 bases lay between the germline ends. CDR1 KGHSH and CDR2 LQKENI come from the germline V gene. This CDR3 region has 16 residues. CDR3 amino acids: CASSPLADGSYNEQFF. The DNA of the CDR3 is TGTGCCAGCTCACCCCTTGCGGACGGGTCCTACAATGAGCAGTTCTTC.

This clone has more than one count but fewer than ten. The V and J genes are TRBV20-1 and TRBJ1-1; D might be TRBD1 (6 bases). Germline CDR1 and CDR2: DFQATT and SNEGSKA (reference sequence). V was trimmed by 6 bases and J by 11 bases, leaving 16 bases between them. This CDR3 has 11 residues. CDR3 in DNA: TGCAGTGCGCCTGTACAGGGAAAGGCTTTCTTT. It is translated as CSAPVQGKAFF.

The chain has TRBV23-1 and TRBJ2-7, with a weak D call TRBD1 (6 bases). TRBV23-1 is identified as an open reading frame with a role that is uncertain. CDR3 size: 18 residues. V was trimmed by 3 bases and J by 4 bases, leaving 25 bases between them. The CDR3 loop reads CASSHPPLVGRGSYEQYF. The CDR3, as DNA: TGCGCCAGCAGTCACCCGCCCTTGGTGGGCAGGGGTTCTTACGAGCAGTACTTC.

The chain uses TRBV30 and TRBJ1-3, with D unclear. The CDR3 is 14 residues long. Trimming took 2 bases from V and 4 from J, leaving 12 bases between them. Germline V gene data show CDR1 as GTSNPN and CDR2 as SVGIG (reference sequence). The CDR3 is CAWSKVSAGNTIYF. As DNA, the CDR3 is TGTGCCTGGAGTAAGGTGTCAGCAGGAAACACCATATATTTT.

This clone was counted once. J is TRBJ2-1 and V is TRBV10-3; perhaps TRBD2 as D (6 bases). The V end lost 3 bases, the J end lost 1 base, and 10 bases lay between the germline ends. Germline CDR1 reads ENHRY; CDR2 reads SYGVKD. The CDR3 is 15 amino acids. CDR3 coding DNA: TGTGCCATCAGTGATGGGCTAGCGTCCTACAATGAGCAGTTCTTC. Its translation: CAISDGLASYNEQFF.

The genes are TRBV5-1 and TRBJ2-7; 10 bases match TRBD2. Germline CDR1 and CDR2: SGHRS and YFSETQ. The ends lost 3 bases at V and 3 bases at J; junction bases unmatched: 6. The CDR3 runs 15 residues. Written as DNA, the CDR3 is TGCGCCAGCAGCTCCGGGACTAGCGAGGACTACGAGCAGTACTTC. Encoded protein: CASSSGTSEDYEQYF.

CDR3 DNA: TGTGCCAGCACCTCCGGGGCCAGTTACACAGATACGCAGTATTTT. Translated, it gives CASTSGASYTDTQYF. V is TRBV7-9 and J is TRBJ2-3; either TRBD1 or TRBD2 may supply D (5 bases each). Germline V gene lookup returns CDR1 SEHNR and CDR2 FQNEAQ (reference sequence). The CDR3 totals 15 residues. With 7 bases removed from V and 2 bases from J, the gap between germline ends came to 16 bases.

This sequence joins TRBV27 and TRBJ1-1, with TRBD1 matching 8 bases. The CDR3 is 16 amino acids. V lost 1 base to trimming and J lost 5 bases; unmatched junction nucleotides: 9. Germline CDR1 reads MNHEY; CDR2 reads SMNVEV (reference sequence). Here the CDR3 DNA reads TGTGCCAGCAGTTTATTGGGCCAGGGGGCGCATACTGAAGCTTTCTTT. This gives the protein CASSLLGQGAHTEAFF.